This T cell receptor beta chain is drawn from a study of T cell responses to AZD1222 COVID-19 vaccine (dated by TCRdb to the early 2020s). For the study in its entirety: A total of 233 trial participants underwent TCR sequencing, of whom some 210 received two doses of AZD1222 and around 25 received two doses of the MenACWY control vaccine. Trial participants were enrolled by age into 18-55, 56-69 and 70-plus year subgroups, with around 150, 28 and 57 TCR-sequenced participants respectively. Overall study outcomes, separate from this receptor: No day 14 peak-response samples were available, so repertoires were characterized only after the peak T cell response. Conclusions about previously exposed vaccinees were limited because only six AZD1222 recipients were SARS-CoV-2 seropositive at baseline. A significant rise in spike-specific TCR breadth and depth was observed after two AZD1222 doses relative to day 0 and relative to MenACWY recipients. Reportedly, close to half of the unique spike-specific TCRs recognized epitopes lying outside the regions that are mutated in the B.1.351 and B.1.1.7 variants. The vaccine-associated CD4 TCRs covered the entire spike protein, and the dominant responses fell in regions 160-218 and 743-854. Most participants were white British and females outnumbered males, and the authors suggested that clonal diversity may have been underestimated. The 56-69-year group was small, and its depth increase did not reach significance, likely because of low power.

Notes on this clone: Its antigen specificity is not known. No qualities accompany the bases; no much larger clone lies one base away.

The germline V gene supplies CDR1 SQVTM and CDR2 ANQGSEA. At the junction V is shortened by 7 bases and J by 4 bases; bases outside the gene matches: 7. From the cysteine through the phenylalanine, the CDR3 covers 14 amino acids. Only the CDR3 region is kept as DNA, spanning 42 bases read in frame from base 1. What the time point label conveys for this sample: baseline before first vaccination. Per the publication, the treatment or condition label means: meningococcal conjugate vaccine given as trial control. Samples from vaccinated people were obtained from the UK trials COV001 and COV002, which included a single-blind randomized controlled phase 2/3 trial of AZD1222 (ChAdOx1 nCoV-19) in healthy adults. For TCRbeta chain sequencing, PBMC samples from trial participants were taken at day 0 and at day 28 after the second dose. The CDR3 regions of human TCRbeta chains were subjected to immunosequencing. As for the original processing: TCRs in the repertoires were matched against a reference library of SARS-CoV-2-specific TCRs that had been generated with the MIRA antigen-specificity platform. Breadth meant the fraction of unique TCRs that were SARS-CoV-2-associated, whereas depth meant the fraction of total T cells that were SARS-CoV-2-associated. Using the MIRA data, every spike-specific TCR was mapped to the spike region that the TCR reacted to and assigned to either a CD4 or a CD8 class. Log10-transformed breadth and depth values were compared by one-way ANOVA with Sidak's multiple comparisons tests. The source is immuneACCESS, and TCRdb retained only in-frame sequences with V and J called. Part of the clones is not carried over; for the studies checked, unresolved V genes explain less than half of this, and the remainder is unexplained. V and J calls and clone size come straight from that table; D and trimming were deduced from the DNA. In all, the sample holds some 150,000 clones, and under 95% of those were seen once. The ten largest make up 4.4% of the sample.

Recombination connected TRBV29-1 to TRBJ1-5; 10 nucleotides in the junction match TRBD1. The specimen was peripheral blood, collected on day 0 of MenACWY control vaccination. The receptor was derived from an adult in good health. The DNA sequence is TGCAGCGCCGCCGACAGGGGGCAGAATCAGCCCCAGCATTTT. Translated, it reads CSAADRGQNQPQHF.